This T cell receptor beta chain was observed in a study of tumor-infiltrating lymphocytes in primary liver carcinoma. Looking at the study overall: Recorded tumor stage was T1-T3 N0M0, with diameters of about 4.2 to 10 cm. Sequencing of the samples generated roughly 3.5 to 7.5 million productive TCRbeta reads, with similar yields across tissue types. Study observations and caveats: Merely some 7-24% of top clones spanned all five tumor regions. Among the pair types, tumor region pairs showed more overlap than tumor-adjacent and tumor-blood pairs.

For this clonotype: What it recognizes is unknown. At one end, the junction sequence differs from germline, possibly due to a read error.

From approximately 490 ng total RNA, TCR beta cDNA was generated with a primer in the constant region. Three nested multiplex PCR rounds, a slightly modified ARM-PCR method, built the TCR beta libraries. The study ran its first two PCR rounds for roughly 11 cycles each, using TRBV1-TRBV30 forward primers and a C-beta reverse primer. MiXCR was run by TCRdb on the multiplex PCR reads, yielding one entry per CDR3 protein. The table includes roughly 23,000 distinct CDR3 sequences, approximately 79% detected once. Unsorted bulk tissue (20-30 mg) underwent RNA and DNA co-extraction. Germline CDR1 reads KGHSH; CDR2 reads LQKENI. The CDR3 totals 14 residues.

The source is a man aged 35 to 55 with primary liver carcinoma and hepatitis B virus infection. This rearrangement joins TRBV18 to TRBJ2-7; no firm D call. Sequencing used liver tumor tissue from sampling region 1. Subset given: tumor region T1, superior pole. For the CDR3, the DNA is TGTGTCAGCTCGCCACCGCACCTCTCCTACGAGCAGTACTTT. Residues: CVSSPPHLSYEQYF.